The present T cell receptor beta chain was sequenced within a study of cytomegalovirus exposure and HLA in healthy donors. Study-wide results and caveats: Differences between HLA loci emerged in a later analysis of TCR association rates, with DRB1 most and HLA-C fewest. Donors were assumed by presence/absence analyses to have roughly uniform sequencing depth. Cytomegalovirus-associated status was assigned to more than 150 TCR beta chains.

A single count supports this clone. Its specificity is not known. With 60 Vbeta and 13 Jbeta primers, the PCR was carried out. Sequencing was performed with immunoSEQ multiplex PCR; in TCRdb, only in-frame clones are kept and a portion is missing. The data contain about 160,000 clones, 82% of them singletons. This sequence was found in a man in his fifties or sixties in good health and CMV-seropositive. Material for sequencing was PBMCs.

The CDR3 sequence: CASSGQGAYNEQFF. CDR3 DNA: TGTGCCAGTAGTGGACAGGGTGCTTACAATGAGCAGTTCTTC. This sequence joins TRBV19 and TRBJ2-1; the match to TRBD1 covers 8 bases. The CDR3 contains 14 residues. Germline V gene sequence: CDR1 LNHDA, CDR2 SQIVND (reference sequence). V shed 5 bases and J 4 bases; nucleotides not matched to a gene: 4.